These 29 T cell receptor beta chains share one sample of origin, sequenced in a study of T cell changes during pregnancy in multiple sclerosis (dated by TCRdb to about 2019). The library was prepared using the immunoSEQ multiplex PCR assay. The immuneACCESS repertoire file appears here via TCRdb, limited to in-frame rearrangements. These files lack a portion of the clones; in checked studies, under half of the deficit traces to unresolved V genes, and the cause of the others is not known. This sample lists roughly 61,000 clones; 90% were detected once. 3.3% of the sample rests with the top ten. Specimen: peripheral blood, collected in the first trimester of pregnancy. Source of these receptors: a female donor in good health, enrolled as a control in a pregnancy study.

The V call is TRBV28, the J call TRBJ1-1, with 11 bases that match TRBD1. CDR1 is MDHEN, CDR2 SYDVKM, per germline. This CDR3 region has 15 residues. V shed 7 bases and J 5 bases; nucleotides not matched to a gene: 9. CDR3 DNA: TGTGCCAGCAAGCAAGGAGGGACAGGGGGAACTGAAGCTTTCTTT. Translated: CASKQGGTGGTEAFF.

The chain employs TRBV5-1 and TRBJ1-2, with D perhaps TRBD1 (6 bases). The CDR3 covers 14 residues. Trimming removed 2 bases at V and 2 bases at J, with 10 bases between. Germline CDR1 reads SGHRS; CDR2 reads YFSETQ. In DNA form, the CDR3 reads TGCGCCAGCAGCTTTCAGGGGATAAACTATGGCTACACCTTC. It translates to CASSFQGINYGYTF.

The chain joins TRBV5-4 to TRBJ1-5; D is unclear. CDR3 length: 14 amino acids. V dropped 5 bases and J dropped 3 bases, with 12 bases sitting between them. Germline CDR1 is SGHNT and CDR2 is YYREEE (reference sequence). CDR3: CASRAGRYNQPQHF. In DNA form, the CDR3 reads TGTGCCAGCAGGGCGGGCCGATACAATCAGCCCCAGCATTTT.

The chain combines TRBV25-1 with TRBJ1-4, with 7 nucleotides matching TRBD1. From germline, CDR1 is MGHDK and CDR2 SYGVNS. The CDR3 consists of 14 residues. With V trimmed by 7 bases and J by 4 bases, 6 bases remained unmatched. The DNA for the CDR3 is TGTGCCAGCACCCCGGGACAGATTAATGAAAAACTGTTTTTT. Residues: CASTPGQINEKLFF.

V and J are TRBV6-1 and TRBJ2-3, with 12 nucleotides matching TRBD2. V gave up 7 bases and J gave up 2 bases; unmatched junction bases: 1. Germline loops: CDR1 MNHNS, CDR2 SASEGT. The CDR3 is 14 residues long. Here the CDR3 reads CASTSGGATDTQYF. CDR3 DNA: TGTGCCAGCACTAGCGGGGGGGCCACAGATACGCAGTATTTT.

The CDR3: CASGLVQGVTGELFF. The CDR3, as DNA: TGTGCTAGTGGTTTGGTACAAGGGGTCACCGGGGAGCTGTTTTTT. This sequence joins TRBV12-5 and TRBJ2-2; tentative D call: TRBD1 (5 bases). This CDR3 comprises 15 residues. Germline V gene lookup returns CDR1 LGHNT and CDR2 FRNRAP. Trimming removed 0 bases at V and 4 bases at J, with 9 bases between.

The chain uses TRBV7-9 and TRBJ1-2, with D possibly TRBD1 on 5 matching bases. The germline V and J ends were trimmed by 3 bases and 0 bases, with 11 bases remaining between them. This CDR3 region has 15 residues. The germline gives CDR1 SEHNR, CDR2 FQNEAQ (reference sequence). The CDR3 nucleotides are TGTGCCAGCAGCTTGCCGACAGCTACTAACTATGGCTACACCTTC. Translated: CASSLPTATNYGYTF.

This chain links TRBV6-5 with TRBJ1-2, with D perhaps matching TRBD1 (5 bases). V dropped 0 bases and J dropped 7 bases, with 6 bases sitting between them. CDR1 MNHEY and CDR2 SVGAGI come from the germline V gene. CDR3 length equals 12 residues. As DNA, the CDR3 is TGTGCCAGCAGTTACTCGGGGGGTGGCTACACCTTC. Amino acid sequence: CASSYSGGGYTF.

The J gene is TRBJ1-1, the V gene TRBV5-4; D unresolved. The CDR3 spans 14 residues. From germline, CDR1 is SGHNT and CDR2 YYREEE (reference sequence). V lost 4 bases to trimming and J lost 2 bases, with 12 bases between them. The CDR3 loop is CASSRPGINTEAFF. CDR3 DNA sequence: TGTGCCAGCAGCCGTCCCGGGATTAACACTGAAGCTTTCTTT.

The J gene is TRBJ2-6, the V gene TRBV7-2; D may be TRBD2 (5 bases). The CDR3 consists of 17 residues. Deletions cut 4 bases from V and 0 bases from J, with 13 bases between. Per germline, CDR1 SGHTA and CDR2 FQGNSA. CDR3 nucleotides: TGTGCCAGCAGCTGGGGTCCCCGGGGCTCTGGGGCCAACGTCCTGACTTTC. Translation gives CASSWGPRGSGANVLTF.

The V and J genes are TRBV19 and TRBJ1-3; perhaps TRBD1 as D (5 bases). This CDR3 spans 15 amino acids. Germline CDR1 reads LNHDA; CDR2 reads SQIVND (reference sequence). V gave up 5 bases and J gave up 0 bases, with 11 bases separating them. The CDR3 DNA reads TGTGCCAGTAGTGCACAGGACATCTCTGGAAACACCATATATTTT. This gives the protein CASSAQDISGNTIYF.

The table lists this clone with a few counts. The rearrangement uses TRBV7-8 and TRBJ2-1; D is possibly TRBD1 (5 bases). With 5 bases removed from V and 7 bases from J, the gap between germline ends came to 21 bases. Germline V gives CDR1 SGHVS, CDR2 FQNEAQ. The CDR3 is 16 amino acids. The CDR3 is CASSRPAGSPPNEQFF. The DNA of the CDR3 is TGTGCCAGCAGCCGACCGGCAGGGTCCCCACCTAATGAGCAGTTCTTC.

Points on this clone: At the DNA level, this CDR3 is encoded by other sequences in the same sample as well. This chain links TRBV28 with TRBJ1-2, with TRBD1 as a possible D gene (5 bases). Germline CDR1 and CDR2: MDHEN and SYDVKM. The V gene lost 3 bases and the J gene lost 2 bases, with 7 bases spanning the gap. The CDR3 consists of 13 residues. The chain's CDR3 is CASSLGQNYGYTF. The CDR3 DNA reads as TGTGCCAGCAGTTTGGGGCAGAACTATGGCTACACCTTC.

The rearrangement links TRBV5-1 to TRBJ1-6; 7 bases are shared with TRBD1. J gave up 8 bases and V 0 bases, and 2 bases lay outside the gene matches. This CDR3 contains 14 residues. Germline V CDR1 and CDR2: SGHRS, YFSETQ. CDR3 sequence (DNA): TGCGCCAGCAGCTTGGACAGGGGTGATTCACCCCTCCACTTT. It translates to CASSLDRGDSPLHF.

CDR3 sequence: CASSRRDSSETDTQYF. The CDR3 DNA sequence: TGTGCCAGCAGCCGCCGGGACAGTTCAGAAACAGATACGCAGTATTTT. This chain uses TRBV7-2 with TRBJ2-3, with 7 bases identical to TRBD1. The V and J ends lost 5 bases and 3 bases, in that order; junction bases with no gene match: 11. This CDR3 region has 16 residues. Per the germline V gene, CDR1 is SGHTA and CDR2 is FQGNSA.

V gene TRBV5-6 combines with J gene TRBJ2-4; the D gene is possibly TRBD2 (6 bases). This CDR3 contains 14 residues. The germline V gene encodes CDR1 SGHDT and CDR2 YYEEEE. The V gene lost 6 bases and the J gene lost 7 bases, with 17 bases spanning the gap. The CDR3 DNA reads as TGTGCCAGCACCGCCCGAGGGAGGTGGAACATTCAGTACTTC. This sequence encodes CASTARGRWNIQYF.

This clone was seen once. The V and J genes are TRBV28 and TRBJ1-1; D is ambiguous. This CDR3 is built from 12 residues. Trimming cost V 11 bases and J 0 bases, with 10 bases left between them. CDR1 and CDR2 (germline): MDHEN, SYDVKM. CDR3 DNA sequence: TGTGCCTCACAGTTCATGAACACTGAAGCTTTCTTT. This encodes CASQFMNTEAFF.

The chain couples TRBV11-2 to TRBJ2-1, with TRBD2 as a possible D gene (6 bases). Germline V gives CDR1 SGHAT, CDR2 FQNNGV. V lost 1 base and J 3 bases, leaving 13 bases between the germline ends. There are 16 residues in the CDR3. This CDR3 reads CASSLVGGAVYNEQFF. The CDR3, as DNA: TGTGCCAGCAGCTTAGTCGGCGGGGCAGTCTACAATGAGCAGTTCTTC.

This chain uses TRBV12-5 with TRBJ1-1, with 10 bases fitting TRBD1. CDR1 is LGHNT, CDR2 FRNRAP, per germline. V lost 1 base to trimming and J lost 1 base; unmatched junction nucleotides: 15. The CDR3 is made up of 20 amino acids. CDR3 nucleotide sequence: TGTGCTAGTGGTTTGGCCCGAACCGGGACAGGGGAGATAGGGAACACTGAAGCTTTCTTT. Protein product: CASGLARTGTGEIGNTEAFF. Drawing the rest from reference TRBV12-5 and TRBJ1-1, the complete variable domain is DARVTQTPRHKVTEMGQEVTMRCQPILGHNTVFWYRQTMMQGLELLAYFRNRAPLDDSGMPKDRFSAEMPDATLATLKIQPSEPRDSAVYFCASGLARTGTGEIGNTEAFFGQGTRLTVV.

This rearrangement joins TRBV6-5 to TRBJ1-5, with 10 nucleotides matching TRBD1. The germline CDR1 and CDR2 sequences are MNHEY and SVGAGI. With 5 bases clipped from V and 2 bases from J, the junction kept 3 bases outside the gene matches. CDR3 length: 15 residues. The CDR3 DNA sequence: TGTGCCAGCAGTAGGGACAGGGGTGGCAATCAGCCCCAGCATTTT. Residues: CASSRDRGGNQPQHF.

This clone came up once. The rearrangement joins TRBV4-2 to TRBJ2-6; D might be TRBD1 (6 bases). This CDR3 region has 16 residues. Trimming left V 3 bases short and J 12 bases short, with 21 bases between. The germline gives CDR1 LGHNA, CDR2 YNFKEQ. The CDR3 region is CASSQDLPGQPTVLTF. For the CDR3, the DNA is TGTGCCAGCAGCCAGGATCTACCGGGACAACCAACCGTCCTGACTTTC.

CDR3 protein: CASGLALRGWSGELFF. DNA for the CDR3: TGTGCTAGTGGTTTGGCCCTGCGGGGTTGGTCCGGGGAGCTGTTTTTT. V gene TRBV12-5 combines with J gene TRBJ2-2; D is perhaps TRBD2 (6 bases). V lost 1 base, J lost 6 bases, and 15 bases lay in between. The germline gives CDR1 LGHNT, CDR2 FRNRAP. This CDR3 is built from 16 residues. The full variable domain, in which reference TRBV12-5 and TRBJ2-2 provide the parts outside the CDR3, is DARVTQTPRHKVTEMGQEVTMRCQPILGHNTVFWYRQTMMQGLELLAYFRNRAPLDDSGMPKDRFSAEMPDATLATLKIQPSEPRDSAVYFCASGLALRGWSGELFFGEGSRLTVL.

The chain has TRBV29-1 and TRBJ1-5; 7 bases are a match to TRBD1. J gave up 2 bases and V 7 bases, and 8 bases lay outside the gene matches. The CDR3 runs 14 residues. Germline CDR1 is SQVTM and CDR2 is ANQGSEA. The CDR3 spells CSALTGTRNQPQHF. The CDR3 DNA is TGCAGCGCACTGACAGGGACTCGCAATCAGCCCCAGCATTTT.

The chain recombines TRBV6-5 with TRBJ2-7; 9 bases are shared with TRBD2. With V trimmed by 4 bases and J by 0 bases, 7 bases remained unmatched. The germline CDR1 and CDR2 sequences are MNHEY and SVGAGI. CDR3 length equals 16 residues. CDR3 residues: CASSFSASGTSYEQYF. The CDR3 coding sequence is TGTGCCAGCAGTTTTTCCGCTAGCGGGACCTCCTACGAGCAGTACTTC.

The J gene is TRBJ1-4, the V gene TRBV5-1; D remains unclear. Trimming stripped 5 bases from V and 8 bases from J, with 19 bases between. Germline-derived CDR1 and CDR2 are SGHRS and YFSETQ. The CDR3 runs 15 residues. CDR3 nucleotides: TGCGCCAGCAGAATTGGAACAGTAGGAAGCGAAAAACTGTTTTTT. The encoded protein is CASRIGTVGSEKLFF.

This chain uses TRBV6-1 with TRBJ1-2, with unresolved D. The CDR3 has 13 residues. CDR1 is MNHNS, CDR2 SASEGT, per germline. V gave up 7 bases and J gave up 8 bases, with 17 bases separating them. This chain's CDR3 is CASTVVGEGGYTF. The CDR3 coding sequence is TGTGCCAGCACAGTAGTTGGGGAGGGAGGCTACACCTTC.

The V call is TRBV4-3, the J call TRBJ1-3, with a tentative D call TRBD1 (5 bases). The length of the CDR3 is 15 residues. Trimming removed 5 bases at V and 7 bases at J, with 18 bases between. Looked up from germline, CDR1 is LGHNA and CDR2 is YSLEER. The chain's CDR3 is CASSSARGVYNTIYF. The CDR3 DNA sequence: TGCGCCAGCAGCTCAGCTCGGGGGGTATACAACACCATATATTTT.

The chain combines TRBV27 with TRBJ1-2; the match to TRBD1 covers 8 bases. This CDR3 region has 16 residues. Germline V lookup: CDR1 MNHEY, CDR2 SMNVEV (reference sequence). The V and J ends lost 2 bases and 6 bases, in that order; junction bases with no gene match: 11. This chain's CDR3 is CASSLDMQGALDGYTF. CDR3 bases: TGTGCCAGCAGTTTAGATATGCAGGGGGCTTTGGATGGCTACACCTTC.

J is TRBJ2-5 and V is TRBV10-2; 13 bases match TRBD2. CDR3 size: 16 residues. V lost 4 bases and J lost 5; bases outside the gene matches: 7. The germline gives CDR1 WSHSY, CDR2 SAAADI. The CDR3 DNA sequence: TGCGCCAGCAGTGGCCTTACTAGCGGGGGGGCCGAGACCCAGTACTTC. This gives the protein CASSGLTSGGAETQYF.